The rows below give T cell receptor beta chains drawn from one sample of a study of T-cell reconstitution after alpha-beta-depleted transplantation in children. TCRdb reprocessed the PCR reads via MiXCR and lists one record per CDR3 protein. The sample lists 750,000 to 950,000 distinct CDR3 sequences; 15% to 20% were seen once. Specimen: PBMCs, mostly from graft donor cells, collected 360 days after TCRalphabeta/CD19-depleted stem cell transplant. Source of these receptors: a male patient younger than 18 who had a stem cell transplant for acute lymphoblastic leukemia, so the T cells may come from the graft donor. Both conserved end residues are part of each CDR3. The D gene is left open where the match is weak. Clone size, where shown, is once, few, many, or a class for clones that have expanded.

14 | TRBD1 | TRBJ2-5 | . | TRBV19 | CASSMGQGWETQYF | TGTGCCAGTAGTATGGGACAGGGATGGGAGACCCAGTACTTC
14 | TRBD2 | TRBJ2-4 | . | TRBV5-1 | CASSLGTSGRVQYF | TGCGCCAGCAGCCTAGGGACTAGCGGGAGAGTTCAGTACTTC
14 | . | TRBJ2-7 | many | TRBV24-1 | CATSEQGGSYEQYF | TGTGCCACCAGTGAGCAGGGAGGTTCCTACGAGCAGTACTTC
14 | TRBD2 | TRBJ2-7 | . | TRBV6-1 | CASSPLWTSRGQYF | TGTGCCAGCAGTCCCCTGTGGACTAGCCGGGGGCAGTACTTC
14 | TRBD2 | TRBJ2-5 | few | TRBV7-2 | CASSFIAGPMAQYF | TGTGCCAGCAGCTTTATAGCGGGGCCCATGGCCCAGTACTTC
16 | . | TRBJ2-3 | few | TRBV6-5 | CASSHYSRYSTDTQYF | TGTGCCAGCAGCCATTACTCGCGATATTCCACAGATACGCAGTATTTT
16 | TRBD2 | TRBJ2-1 | . | TRBV7-9 | CASSSPLGEGVYEQFF | TGTGCCAGCAGCTCCCCATTGGGGGAGGGCGTCTATGAGCAGTTCTTC
11 | TRBD1 | TRBJ1-6 | once | TRBV10-3 | CATAGQGLFHF | TGTGCCACCGCGGGACAGGGACTTTTCCACTTT
12 | . | TRBJ1-6 | . | TRBV7-6 | CASSPPASPLHF | TGTGCCAGCAGCCCCCCGGCCTCACCCCTCCACTTT
13 | . | TRBJ2-5 | . | TRBV29-1 | CSGILGDQETQYF | TGCAGCGGGATCCTCGGGGATCAAGAGACCCAGTACTTC
15 | TRBD1 | TRBJ1-5 | few | TRBV27 | CASSFSRDRGQPQHF | TGTGCCAGCAGTTTCAGCCGGGACAGGGGGCAGCCCCAGCATTTT
15 | . | TRBJ2-7 | . | TRBV4-1 | CASSQELRKAYEQYF | TGCGCCAGCAGCCAAGAACTGCGGAAGGCCTACGAGCAGTACTTC
13 | . | TRBJ2-1 | . | TRBV27 | CASSILKGHEQFF | TGTGCCAGCAGCATCTTAAAGGGCCATGAGCAGTTCTTC
12 | . | TRBJ2-4 | many | TRBV3-1 | CASSQESGSQYF | TGTGCCAGCAGCCAAGAATCGGGGTCTCAGTACTTC
15 | . | TRBJ2-1 | . | TRBV11-2 | CASSLHGRPYNEQFF | TGTGCCAGCAGCTTACACGGGAGACCTTACAATGAGCAGTTCTTC
14 | TRBD2 | TRBJ2-7 | few | TRBV11-2 | CASSLVAGRGEQYF | TGTGCCAGCAGCTTAGTTGCAGGGAGGGGCGAGCAGTACTTC
14 | . | TRBJ1-1 | . | TRBV20-1 | CSARDPGGNTEAFF | TGCAGTGCTAGAGACCCCGGGGGGAACACTGAAGCTTTCTTT
11 | . | TRBJ1-2 | . | TRBV20-1 | CSARHPGGYTF | TGCAGTGCTAGACACCCGGGTGGCTACACCTTC
15 | TRBD2 | TRBJ2-2 | . | TRBV7-3 | CASSLLAGSFGELFF | TGTGCCAGCAGCTTACTAGCGGGATCTTTCGGGGAGCTGTTTTTT
14 | . | TRBJ2-7 | few | TRBV6-1 | CASSRRDRTYEQYF | TGTGCCAGCAGTCGACGGGACCGCACCTACGAGCAGTACTTC
14 | TRBD2 | TRBJ2-1 | . | TRBV20-1 | CSALGLAAYNEQFF | TGCAGTGCCCTTGGGCTAGCGGCCTACAATGAGCAGTTCTTC
16 | . | TRBJ2-4 | . | TRBV20-1 | CSASLTDTLAKNIQYF | TGCAGTGCTAGTTTGACAGATACCCTAGCCAAAAACATTCAGTACTTC
13 | . | TRBJ2-7 | many | TRBV12-3/TRBV12-4 | CASSFRQLYEQYF | TGTGCCAGCAGTTTTAGGCAACTCTACGAGCAGTACTTC
12 | . | TRBJ2-7 | few | TRBV6-1 | CASLRDGPEQYF | TGTGCCAGCCTTCGGGACGGGCCCGAGCAGTACTTC
15 | TRBD2 | TRBJ2-1 | . | TRBV4-2 | CASSLPSGSKDEQFF | TGTGCCAGCAGCCTCCCTAGCGGGAGTAAAGATGAGCAGTTCTTC
15 | TRBD1 | TRBJ1-1 | few | TRBV12-3/TRBV12-4 | CASSYAGTGGTEAFF | TGTGCCAGCAGTTATGCCGGGACAGGGGGTACTGAAGCTTTCTTT
13 | . | TRBJ2-7 | many | TRBV12-3/TRBV12-4 | CASRLSNSYEQYF | TGTGCCAGCAGGTTGAGCAACTCCTACGAGCAGTACTTC
19 | TRBD2 | TRBJ2-7 | . | TRBV5-1 | CASSLASLNRGRSHYEQYF | TGCGCCAGCAGCTTGGCCTCCTTAAATCGCGGGAGGTCCCACTACGAGCAGTACTTC
14 | . | TRBJ2-3 | . | TRBV7-3 | CASSLGTGKDTQYF | TGTGCCAGCAGCTTGGGCACAGGGAAGGATACGCAGTATTTT
13 | . | TRBJ1-2 | few | TRBV12-3/TRBV12-4 | CASSFGLDYGYTF | TGTGCCAGCAGTTTCGGACTGGACTATGGCTACACCTTC
15 | . | TRBJ1-5 | . | TRBV7-8 | CASSSSGGVKQPQHF | TGTGCCAGCAGCTCTAGCGGGGGGGTAAAGCAGCCCCAGCATTTT
18 | . | TRBJ1-1 | . | TRBV21-1 | CASSTSLSRDREDTEAFF | TGTGCCAGCAGCACTTCCCTGTCCCGGGACAGGGAAGACACTGAAGCTTTCTTT
13 | . | TRBJ2-3 | . | TRBV7-2 | CASSPIQGNTQYF | TGTGCCAGCAGCCCCATCCAGGGCAACACGCAGTATTTT
17 | TRBD1 | TRBJ1-1 | . | TRBV6-1 | CASSVPGQGDWVTEAFF | TGTGCCAGCAGTGTCCCGGGACAGGGGGATTGGGTCACTGAAGCTTTCTTT
17 | TRBD1 | TRBJ2-7 | few | TRBV3-1 | CASSQDRRTGGIYEQYF | TGTGCCAGCAGCCAAGATCGTAGGACAGGGGGGATCTACGAGCAGTACTTC
15 | . | TRBJ1-6 | . | TRBV7-6 | CASSLMPGATSPLHF | TGTGCCAGCAGCTTAATGCCAGGGGCGACCTCACCCCTCCACTTT
13 | . | TRBJ1-1 | . | TRBV12-3/TRBV12-4 | CASSRPTGLEAFF | TGTGCCAGCAGCCGCCCGACAGGATTAGAAGCTTTCTTT
16 | TRBD2 | TRBJ2-6 | few | TRBV20-1 | CSASREGPSGANVLTF | TGCAGTGCTAGTCGGGAGGGCCCGTCTGGGGCCAACGTCCTGACTTTC
15 | . | TRBJ2-5 | . | TRBV5-5 | CASSLAGQDPKTQYF | TGTGCCAGCAGCTTGGCCGGGCAGGATCCCAAAACCCAGTACTTC
16 | TRBD2 | TRBJ2-5 | few | TRBV7-8 | CASSRAHGEGRETQYF | TGTGCCAGCAGCCGGGCCCACGGGGAGGGCCGGGAGACCCAGTACTTC
13 | . | TRBJ1-5 | few | TRBV20-1 | CSASGGRDRPQHF | TGCAGTGCTAGTGGGGGTCGGGATCGGCCCCAGCATTTT
15 | TRBD2 | TRBJ2-1 | . | TRBV20-1 | CSARTSGRVYNEQFF | TGCAGTGCCCGGACTAGCGGGCGAGTCTACAATGAGCAGTTCTTC
14 | . | TRBJ2-6 | . | TRBV27 | CASSLKEGANVLTF | TGTGCCAGCAGTTTAAAGGAAGGGGCCAACGTCCTGACTTTC
12 | . | TRBJ2-1 | few | TRBV24-1 | CATSDFLDEQFF | TGTGCCACCAGTGATTTTTTGGATGAGCAGTTCTTC
15 | . | TRBJ2-1 | . | TRBV29-1 | CSVDKSESSYNEQFF | TGCAGCGTTGATAAAAGCGAAAGCTCCTACAATGAGCAGTTCTTC
15 | TRBD2 | TRBJ2-7 | few | TRBV5-5 | CASSLDLSGVARQYF | TGTGCCAGCAGCTTGGATCTTAGCGGGGTCGCGCGGCAGTACTTC
16 | . | TRBJ2-7 | few | TRBV7-6 | CASSLNFRRDNYEQYF | TGTGCCAGCAGCTTAAATTTCCGGCGGGACAACTACGAGCAGTACTTC
15 | . | TRBJ1-1 | . | TRBV3-1 | CASRKAQQQNTEAFF | TGTGCCAGCAGAAAGGCCCAACAGCAGAACACTGAAGCTTTCTTT
14 | . | TRBJ1-1 | . | TRBV5-1 | CASSLGTADGGAFF | TGCGCCAGCAGCTTGGGAACGGCCGATGGGGGAGCTTTCTTT
15 | . | TRBJ2-5 | many | TRBV15 | CATSRFSEVQETQYF | TGTGCCACCAGCAGATTTAGCGAGGTCCAAGAGACCCAGTACTTC
11 | . | TRBJ2-1 | many | TRBV6-6 | CASSYSTEQFF | TGTGCCAGCAGTTACTCGACAGAGCAGTTCTTC
14 | . | TRBJ2-1 | few | TRBV4-2 | CASSHRDLLNEQFF | TGTGCCAGCAGCCACCGGGACCTGTTAAATGAGCAGTTCTTC
17 | TRBD2 | TRBJ2-1 | . | TRBV7-8 | CASSLRGREGPVNEQFF | TGTGCCAGCAGCTTGAGGGGGCGGGAGGGCCCTGTTAATGAGCAGTTCTTC
16 | TRBD2 | TRBJ2-1 | . | TRBV20-1 | CSARVPSGFSYNEQFF | TGCAGTGCTAGAGTCCCTAGCGGGTTCTCCTACAATGAGCAGTTCTTC
11 | . | TRBJ1-2 | once | TRBV19 | CASRKSYGYTF | TGTGCCAGTAGGAAAAGCTATGGCTACACCTTC
17 | . | TRBJ2-7 | . | TRBV14 | CASSRARRTGLSYEQYF | TGTGCCAGCAGCCGAGCAAGGCGTACGGGTCTTTCCTACGAGCAGTACTTC
14 | . | TRBJ1-2 | . | TRBV5-1 | CASSRGTLIYGYTF | TGCGCCAGCAGCCGCGGGACCCTAATCTATGGCTACACCTTC
13 | TRBD2 | TRBJ2-3 | . | TRBV20-1 | CSARRESTDTQYF | TGCAGTGCTAGGCGGGAGAGCACAGATACGCAGTATTTT